These 12 T cell receptor beta chains came from one sample sequenced in a study of graft-versus-host responses after intestinal transplantation. Sequencing used immunoSEQ multiplex PCR; TCRdb keeps in-frame clones, though not all of them. This sample has 99,000 or so clones; around 88% occur once, and the top ten carry approximately 1.5%. Material: PBMCs, obtained 255 days after intestinal transplant. These TCRs come from a human patient who received an intestinal transplant, so some T cells may come from the graft donor.

The chain links TRBV7-9 to TRBJ2-7; 11 bases match TRBD2. Per germline, CDR1 SEHNR and CDR2 FQNEAQ (reference sequence). The V segment lost 4 bases and the J segment 2 bases; nucleotides outside the gene matches: 4. This CDR3 is built from 15 residues. The CDR3 here is CASSYLAGGPYEQYV. As DNA, the CDR3 is TGTGCCAGCAGCTACCTAGCGGGGGGTCCCTACGAGCAGTACGTC.

The genes are TRBV6-6 and TRBJ1-5; possible D gene TRBD1, 5 bases. The CDR3 covers 16 residues. The germline V gene encodes CDR1 MNHNY and CDR2 SVGAGI (reference sequence). Trimming took off 0 bases at V and 4 bases at J, with 13 bases between the two ends. The DNA for the CDR3 is TGTGCCAGCAGTTACTCGAGCCAGGGTGTGAATCAGCCCCAGCATTTT. Encoded protein: CASSYSSQGVNQPQHF.

CDR3 nucleotides: TGTGCCAGCAGCTTAGGAAAACGCTCGACAGGGGGCGTCTATGGCTACACCTTC. It yields the protein CASSLGKRSTGGVYGYTF. The rearrangement links TRBV7-8 to TRBJ1-2; 10 nucleotides line up with TRBD1. Germline V lookup: CDR1 SGHVS, CDR2 FQNEAQ. The CDR3 totals 18 residues. Trimming at V came to 1 base and at J to 4 bases, leaving 12 bases not matched to a gene. The full variable domain, completed using reference TRBV7-8 and TRBJ1-2, is GAGVSQSPRYKVAKRGQDVALRCDPISGHVSLFWYQQALGQGPEFLTYFQNEAQLDKSGLPSDRFFAERPEGSVSTLKIQRTQQEDSAVYLCASSLGKRSTGGVYGYTFGSGTRLTVV.

The chain links TRBV6-1 to TRBJ2-1; D remains ambiguous. Germline CDR1 and CDR2: MNHNS and SASEGT. This CDR3 has 14 residues. Trimming cost V 2 bases and J 4 bases, with 9 bases left between them. The CDR3 sequence is CASSENSGYNEQFF. The DNA for the CDR3 is TGTGCCAGCAGTGAAAATTCGGGTTACAATGAGCAGTTCTTC.

The gene calls are TRBV5-6 and TRBJ1-5; D call uncertain. The germline V gene has CDR1 SGHDT and CDR2 YYEEEE. The CDR3 length is 12 residues. V was shortened by 0 bases and J by 7 bases, with 5 bases between the two germline ends. The DNA for the CDR3 is TGTGCCAGCAGCTTGGCCGGCCAGCCCCAGCATTTT. It yields the protein CASSLAGQPQHF. The full variable domain, rest sourced from reference TRBV5-6 and TRBJ1-5, is DAGVTQSPTHLIKTRGQQVTLRCSPKSGHDTVSWYQQALGQGPQFIFQYYEEEERQRGNFPDRFSGHQFPNYSSELNVNALLLGDSALYLCASSLAGQPQHFGDGTRLSIL.

The chain couples TRBV2 to TRBJ2-3, with 14 nucleotides matching TRBD2. The length of the CDR3 is 18 residues. Germline values: CDR1 SNHLY, CDR2 FYNNEI. J lost 1 base, V lost 8 bases, and 11 bases had no gene match. The CDR3 DNA reads TGTGCCAGCGAGGGACTAGCGGGGGAGTTGCCCGGCACAGATACGCAGTATTTT. Encoded protein: CASEGLAGELPGTDTQYF.

The V gene is TRBV2, the J gene TRBJ2-7; 10 nucleotides align to TRBD1. The CDR3 spans 14 residues. The junction had 4 bases not matched to a gene; V was cut back by 4 bases and J by 4 bases. The V gene's germline CDR1 is SNHLY and CDR2 FYNNEI. This CDR3 is CASSADRGWYEQYF. The CDR3 DNA is TGTGCCAGCAGTGCGGACAGGGGGTGGTACGAGCAGTACTTC.

CDR3 protein: CASKTLAGAGRYQETQYF. Written as DNA, the CDR3 is TGTGCCAGCAAGACACTAGCGGGGGCGGGCCGTTACCAAGAGACCCAGTACTTC. The V gene is TRBV2, the J gene TRBJ2-5; 11 bases are a match to TRBD2. J lost 0 bases, V lost 7 bases, and 13 bases had no gene match. CDR3 length: 18 amino acids. Germline V gene data show CDR1 as SNHLY and CDR2 as FYNNEI.

This clone was picked up one time. Here the CDR3 reads CASSGLAYTGELFF. The DNA for the CDR3 is TGTGCCAGCAGCGGACTAGCGTACACCGGGGAGCTGTTTTTT. The chain employs TRBV6-1 and TRBJ2-2; 9 positions agree with TRBD2. Looked up from germline, CDR1 is MNHNS and CDR2 is SASEGT. This CDR3 spans 14 amino acids. After removal of 6 bases from V and 3 bases from J, the junction contained 2 bases not matched to a gene.

The genes are TRBV5-1 and TRBJ2-7; either TRBD1 or TRBD2 may fit D (5 bases each). The germline V gene has CDR1 SGHRS and CDR2 YFSETQ. CDR3 length equals 14 residues. V lost 0 bases and J lost 5, with 12 bases in between. Here the CDR3 reads CASSLGYEGHEQYF. The CDR3 nucleotides read TGCGCCAGCAGCTTGGGCTATGAGGGACACGAGCAGTACTTC.

This chain's CDR3 is CASSLNSNEGNTEAFF. As DNA, the CDR3 is TGTGCCAGCAGCCTAAATTCAAATGAAGGGAACACTGAAGCTTTCTTT. The chain is built from TRBV5-5 and TRBJ1-1; D remains unclear. Germline V gene sequence: CDR1 SGHKS, CDR2 YYEKEE (reference sequence). The CDR3 extends over 16 amino acids. V lost 4 bases to trimming and J lost 1 base, with 17 bases between them. Filled out from reference TRBV5-5 and TRBJ1-1, the complete variable domain reads DAGVTQSPTHLIKTRGQQVTLRCSPISGHKSVSWYQQVLGQGPQFIFQYYEKEERGRGNFPDRFSARQFPNYSSELNVNALLLGDSALYLCASSLNSNEGNTEAFFGQGTRLTVV.

The chain recombines TRBV10-1 with TRBJ1-2; D perhaps matches TRBD1 (5 bases). This CDR3 has 17 residues. The V end lost 4 bases, the J end lost 10 bases, and 28 bases lay between the germline ends. The V gene's germline CDR1 is WNHNN and CDR2 SYGVQD (reference sequence). CDR3 sequence (DNA): TGCGCCAGCAGTGGACCCGGGACTGGGAAATACGAGAATGTCTACACCTTC. It yields the protein CASSGPGTGKYENVYTF.